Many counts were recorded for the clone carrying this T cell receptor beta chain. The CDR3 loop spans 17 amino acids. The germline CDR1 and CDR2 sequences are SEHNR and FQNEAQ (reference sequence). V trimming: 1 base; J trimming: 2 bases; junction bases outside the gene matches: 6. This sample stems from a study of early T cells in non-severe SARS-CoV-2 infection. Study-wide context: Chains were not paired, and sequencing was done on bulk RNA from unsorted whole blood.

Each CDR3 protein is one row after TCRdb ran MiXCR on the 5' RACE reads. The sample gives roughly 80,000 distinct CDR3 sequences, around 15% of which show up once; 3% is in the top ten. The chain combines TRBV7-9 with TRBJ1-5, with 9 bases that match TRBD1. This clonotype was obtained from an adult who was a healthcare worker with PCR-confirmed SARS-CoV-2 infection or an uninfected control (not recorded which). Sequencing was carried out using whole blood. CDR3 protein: CASSLGQGVGGNQPQHF. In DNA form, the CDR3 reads TGTGCCAGCAGCTTAGGACAGGGGGTTGGTGGCAATCAGCCCCAGCATTTT.